This T cell receptor beta chain appears in the sequencing data of a study of shared clonotypes between healthy human individuals (dated by TCRdb to 2018 to 2020). About the full investigation: Three men and a couple of women, aged 18 to 49 years, made up the cohort. For each donor, CD4 naive and CD4 memory were each given three plates, CD8 naive was given two plates, and CD8 memory was given one plate. Blood TCR repertoires of about five healthy adults were deeply sequenced to estimate repertoire size and the extent of clonotype sharing between individuals. To increase sequencing depth and limit assay-specific biases, different laboratories used diverse techniques to prepare libraries and sequence TCR repertoires. Per donor, leukapheresis produced somewhere between about 0.9 and 9 billion PBMCs. Study-level results and caveats: Pairwise subsampling led to the expectation that sequencing depth would affect the degree of clonotype sharing among donors. Compared with non-shared clonotypes, the clonotypes found in all four sorted-subset donors had higher generation probabilities. Rarefaction of sorted-subset datasets indicated incomplete sequencing despite the large sequencing depth. Only blood was sampled, and tissue TCR repertoires likely differ from those in blood. Sharing across several donors was observed for approximately 5% of naive CD4, 3.5% of naive CD8, roughly 2.3% of memory CD4, and around 0.4% of memory CD8 clonotypes. Because the study included a small number of donors, the genetic and exposure-history diversity represented was limited. Naive subsets generally had larger estimated clonotype richness than memory subsets.

Using the deep immunoSEQ assay, multiplex PCR amplified TCR CDR3 regions from genomic DNA. Extracted genomic DNA from each cell subset was spread evenly across all wells of several immunoSEQ 96-well plates, with each plate serving as a replicate. For sorted subsets, each replicate PCR was loaded with 200 to 250 ng genomic DNA, equivalent to about 30,000 T cell genomes. The purified libraries were quantified using a Qubit 3.0 fluorometer, sized with a Bioanalyzer 2100, and then quantified again using the KAPA Library Quantification kit. A separate single-read 150-cycle Illumina NextSeq 550 flow cell was used to sequence each immunoSEQ 96-well plate. From the authors' description of their analysis: The immunoSEQ output contained only junctional sequences without quality scores, so filtering could not match that applied to full-length reads. Sequences were annotated with PyIR, a Python wrapper for IgBLAST v1.9, using IMGT germline references to assign V/J genes and CDR3. Reads were filtered out if the reads had weak V/J assignments (E-value above 1e-6), no CDR3, stop codons, out-of-frame junctions, or ambiguous translated residues. V3J clonotypes were defined as sequences sharing an identical inferred V gene, J gene, and CDR3 amino acid sequence. To compute the percentage overlap between repertoires, the number of shared unique clonotypes was divided by the size of the smaller repertoire. RTK rarefaction, the Chao1 estimator, and Recon v2.1 estimates of unobserved clonotypes were used to assess repertoire richness. OLGA was used to compute generation probabilities for all TCRbeta clonotypes that the gDNA method yielded from four donors. In its TCRdb copy, this immuneACCESS table keeps in-frame sequences only and misses some clones. Where compared with another copy, unresolved V genes explain less than half of these, and the others have no known cause. The D gene and trimming were derived from the DNA, and the V and J assignments and clone size from that table. Counted in this sample were some 1,400,000 clones; about 96% of them appeared once. Of the sample, 0.95% to 1.5% falls within the top ten clones.

Healthy HIV-negative adults with no recently reported acute infections or vaccinations were included as donors. Every donor was a Caucasian adult living in Nashville, Tennessee, USA. CD4+ T cells were enriched by magnetic negative selection; naive cells were then positively selected on CD45RA, and the negative fraction formed the memory subset. Blood was collected by leukapheresis, and PBMCs were isolated by Ficoll-Histopaque density gradient centrifugation and then cryopreserved in liquid nitrogen vapor phase. Purity and quantity of every magnetically sorted T cell population were checked by analytical flow cytometry. Genomic DNA was isolated from every sorted fraction and measured by UV absorbance on a Nanodrop 2000c. Worth noting for this clone: Its antigen is not yet known. Within one base of it there is no much larger clone, and no base qualities were kept.

CDR1 MNHNS and CDR2 SASEGT are derived from the germline V gene. The CDR3, from cysteine to phenylalanine, totals 14 residues. The entry retains the CDR3 DNA only, 42 bases that are in frame from base 1. V is reduced by 2 bases and J by 2 bases, leaving a spacing of 10 bases between them. The sequence links TRBV6-1 to TRBJ2-7; the best D guess is TRBD2, with 7 bases matching. The sequencing sample was made of naive CD4+ T cells sorted from blood. Explained via the paper, the cell subset or site label denotes: CD45RA+ positively selected. This clonotype was obtained from a man aged 30-40 years in good health. The base sequence is TGTGCCAGCAGTGAATGGGAGGGGGCCTACGAGCAGTACTTC. It translates to CASSEWEGAYEQYF.